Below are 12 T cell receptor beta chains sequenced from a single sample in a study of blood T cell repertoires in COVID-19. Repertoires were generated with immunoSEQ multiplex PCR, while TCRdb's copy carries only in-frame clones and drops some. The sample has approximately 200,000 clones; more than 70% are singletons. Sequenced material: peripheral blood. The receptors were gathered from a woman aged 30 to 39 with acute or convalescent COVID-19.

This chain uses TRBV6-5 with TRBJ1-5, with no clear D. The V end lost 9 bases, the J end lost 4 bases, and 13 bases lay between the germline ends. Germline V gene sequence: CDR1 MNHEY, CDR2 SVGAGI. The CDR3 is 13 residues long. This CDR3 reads CASSQFGNQPQHF. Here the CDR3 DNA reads TGTGCCAGTTCTCAATTCGGGAATCAGCCCCAGCATTTT.

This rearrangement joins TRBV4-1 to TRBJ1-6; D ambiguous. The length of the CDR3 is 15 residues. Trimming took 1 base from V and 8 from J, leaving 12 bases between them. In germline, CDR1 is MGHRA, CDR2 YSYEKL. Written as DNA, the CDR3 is TGCGCCAGCAGCCAAGCCCAACGACTATATTCACCCCTCCACTTT. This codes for CASSQAQRLYSPLHF.

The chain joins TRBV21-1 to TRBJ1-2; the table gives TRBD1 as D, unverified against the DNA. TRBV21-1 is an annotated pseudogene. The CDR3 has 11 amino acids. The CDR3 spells CARGTSGSYTF. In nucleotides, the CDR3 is TGTGCCAGGGGGACATCGGGTAGCTACACCTTC.

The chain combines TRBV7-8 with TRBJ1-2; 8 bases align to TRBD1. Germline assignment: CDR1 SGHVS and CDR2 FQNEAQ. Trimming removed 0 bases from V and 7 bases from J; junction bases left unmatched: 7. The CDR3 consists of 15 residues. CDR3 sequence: CASSLARTGIGGYTF. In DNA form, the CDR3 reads TGTGCCAGCAGCTTAGCGCGGACAGGGATTGGTGGCTACACCTTC.

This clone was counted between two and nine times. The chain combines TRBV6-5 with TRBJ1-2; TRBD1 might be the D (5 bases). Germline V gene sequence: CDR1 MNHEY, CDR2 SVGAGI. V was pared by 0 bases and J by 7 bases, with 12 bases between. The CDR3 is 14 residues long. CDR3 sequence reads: CASSYSRQGGGYTF. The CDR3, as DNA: TGTGCCAGCAGTTACTCGAGGCAGGGCGGTGGCTACACCTTC.

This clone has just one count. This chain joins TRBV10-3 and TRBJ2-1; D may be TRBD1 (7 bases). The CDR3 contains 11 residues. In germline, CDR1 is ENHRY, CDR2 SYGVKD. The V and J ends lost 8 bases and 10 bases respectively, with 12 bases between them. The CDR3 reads CAISGGGEQFF. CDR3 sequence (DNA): TGTGCCATCTCAGGGGGAGGAGAGCAGTTCTTC.

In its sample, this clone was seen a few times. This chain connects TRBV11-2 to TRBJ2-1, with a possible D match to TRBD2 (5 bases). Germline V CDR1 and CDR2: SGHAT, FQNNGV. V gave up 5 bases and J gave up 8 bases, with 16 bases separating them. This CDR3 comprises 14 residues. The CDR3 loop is CASSRLYGAHEQFF. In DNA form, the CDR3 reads TGTGCCAGCAGCCGACTATACGGTGCGCATGAGCAGTTCTTC.

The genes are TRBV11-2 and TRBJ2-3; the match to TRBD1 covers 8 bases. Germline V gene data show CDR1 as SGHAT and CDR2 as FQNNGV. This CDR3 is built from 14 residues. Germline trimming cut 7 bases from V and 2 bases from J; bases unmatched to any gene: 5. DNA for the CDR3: TGTGCCAGCACGGGACAGGCGATCACAGATACGCAGTATTTT. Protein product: CASTGQAITDTQYF.

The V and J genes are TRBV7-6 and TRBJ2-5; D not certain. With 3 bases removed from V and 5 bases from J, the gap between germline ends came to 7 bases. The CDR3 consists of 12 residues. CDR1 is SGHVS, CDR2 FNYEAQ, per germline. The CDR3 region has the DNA TGTGCCAGCAGCTTCTTTCGGGAGACCCAGTACTTC. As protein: CASSFFRETQYF.

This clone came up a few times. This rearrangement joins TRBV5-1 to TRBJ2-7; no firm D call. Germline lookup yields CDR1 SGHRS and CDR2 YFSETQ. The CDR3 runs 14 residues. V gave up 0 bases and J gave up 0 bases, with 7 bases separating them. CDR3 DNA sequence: TGCGCCAGCAGCTTGGGAGGCCTCTCCTACGAGCAGTACTTC. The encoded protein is CASSLGGLSYEQYF.

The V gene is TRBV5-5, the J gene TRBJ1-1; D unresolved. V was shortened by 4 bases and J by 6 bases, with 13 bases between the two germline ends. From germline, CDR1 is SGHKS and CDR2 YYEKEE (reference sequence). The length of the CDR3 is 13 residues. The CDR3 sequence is CASSSATNPEAFF. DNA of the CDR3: TGTGCCAGCAGCAGCGCCACCAACCCTGAAGCTTTCTTT.

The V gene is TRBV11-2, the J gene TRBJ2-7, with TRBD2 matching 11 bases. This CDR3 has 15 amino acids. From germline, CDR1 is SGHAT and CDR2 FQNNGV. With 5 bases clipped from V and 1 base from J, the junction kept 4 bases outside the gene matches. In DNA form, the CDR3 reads TGTGCCAGCAGCACCGGGACTAGCGGATCCTACGAGCAGTACTTC. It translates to CASSTGTSGSYEQYF.